These T cell receptor beta chains were read from a single sample in a study of cytomegalovirus exposure and HLA in healthy donors. The data were produced by immunoSEQ multiplex PCR, yet TCRdb's version contains in-frame clones alone and is incomplete. The sample shows about 190,000 clones, roughly 80% of them seen only once. The sample was PBMCs. The receptors were sampled from a woman aged 25 to 39 in good health and CMV-seropositive. The conserved cysteine and the conserved F or W are not part of the CDR3 here. Clone sizes are given selectively: once, few, many, or a class where the clone is expanded.

j_call: TRBJ1-1
v_call: TRBV28
clone_size: once
cdr3_aa: ASSLQGRAF

j_call: TRBJ2-1
v_call: TRBV7-9
clone_size: .
cdr3_aa: ASSQTMFYNEQF

j_call: TRBJ1-6
v_call: TRBV7-2
clone_size: few
cdr3_aa: ASSLVMTESPLH

j_call: TRBJ1-3
v_call: TRBV5-4
clone_size: .
cdr3_aa: ASSLDRGAGNTIY

j_call: TRBJ1-2
v_call: TRBV5-4
clone_size: .
cdr3_aa: ASTPRGEGYT

j_call: TRBJ2-7
v_call: TRBV6-5
clone_size: .
cdr3_aa: ASRRTGVYEQY

j_call: TRBJ1-5
v_call: TRBV19
clone_size: few
cdr3_aa: ASRKTGQHQPQH

j_call: TRBJ2-7
v_call: TRBV7-9
clone_size: few
cdr3_aa: ASSGLSFPTTEQY

j_call: TRBJ2-3
v_call: TRBV4-3
clone_size: .
cdr3_aa: ASSQALLEDTQY

j_call: TRBJ1-4
v_call: TRBV4-1
clone_size: .
cdr3_aa: ASSQEGASEKLF

j_call: TRBJ2-1
v_call: TRBV4-1
clone_size: .
cdr3_aa: ASSQDPGTSAYSSYNEQF

j_call: TRBJ2-7
v_call: TRBV19
clone_size: .
cdr3_aa: ASTSGQGRSYEQY

j_call: TRBJ1-1
v_call: TRBV6-5
clone_size: .
cdr3_aa: ASRPAPLEYTEAF

j_call: TRBJ1-4
v_call: TRBV5-1
clone_size: few
cdr3_aa: ASSTGTGNEKLF

j_call: TRBJ1-4
v_call: TRBV18
clone_size: .
cdr3_aa: ASSPQNPGQANEKLF

j_call: TRBJ2-1
v_call: TRBV4-2
clone_size: once
cdr3_aa: ASSQRGGEQF

j_call: TRBJ1-1
v_call: TRBV5-1
clone_size: .
cdr3_aa: ASRNNRVNTEAF

j_call: TRBJ2-1
v_call: TRBV20-1
clone_size: .
cdr3_aa: SAGTSGTEF

j_call: TRBJ2-1
v_call: TRBV11-2
clone_size: once
cdr3_aa: ASSLSVGSGVLYNEQF

j_call: TRBJ1-5
v_call: TRBV6-1
clone_size: .
cdr3_aa: ASSEVAVSNQPQH

j_call: TRBJ2-1
v_call: TRBV4-1
clone_size: .
cdr3_aa: ASSQLPTGYDEQF